The 25 T cell receptor beta chains below all came from one sample that was sequenced in a study of T cell responses to AZD1222 COVID-19 vaccine. Measured with immunoSEQ multiplex PCR; TCRdb has only the in-frame clones, and not every one. The sample carries 85,000 to 100,000 clones, just over 85% recorded once. The sequencing here drew on peripheral blood, taken on day 0 of AZD1222 vaccination. Receptor source: an adult in good health.

The chain uses TRBV28 and TRBJ1-2; the D gene is possibly TRBD1 (6 bases). V lost 5 bases, J lost 4 bases, and 11 bases lay in between. CDR1 is MDHEN, CDR2 SYDVKM, per germline. The CDR3 covers 13 residues. The CDR3 reads CASSLGQTYGYTF. Here the CDR3 DNA reads TGTGCCAGCAGTCTCGGACAGACCTATGGCTACACCTTC.

This clone was observed a few times. The chain combines TRBV5-1 with TRBJ2-4, with 9 nucleotides matching TRBD1. Trimming removed 0 bases from V and 8 bases from J; junction bases left unmatched: 6. CDR3 length: 15 residues. Germline V lookup: CDR1 SGHRS, CDR2 YFSETQ. The CDR3 spells CASSLGDRDQDIQYF. CDR3 bases: TGCGCCAGCAGCTTGGGGGACAGGGATCAGGACATTCAGTACTTC.

The V gene is TRBV4-2, the J gene TRBJ1-4, with a weak D call TRBD1 (6 bases). Germline loops: CDR1 LGHNA, CDR2 YNFKEQ. CDR3 length equals 15 residues. V lost 1 base and J lost 8, with 14 bases in between. The CDR3 DNA reads as TGTGCCAGCAGCCAAGGAACAGGGATGGAGGAAAAACTGTTTTTT. Amino acids: CASSQGTGMEEKLFF.

The V and J genes are TRBV15 and TRBJ1-5, with D possibly being TRBD1 (6 bases). The CDR3 spans 15 residues. V lost 3 bases, J lost 0 bases, and 9 bases lay in between. Germline V lookup: CDR1 LNHNV, CDR2 YYDKDF (reference sequence). The CDR3 coding sequence is TGTGCCACCAGCAGGGGGACACCTAGCAATCAGCCCCAGCATTTT. Its translation: CATSRGTPSNQPQHF.

V is TRBV7-9 and J is TRBJ2-7; maybe TRBD1 (6 bases). This CDR3 has 16 residues. Per the germline V gene, CDR1 is SEHNR and CDR2 is FQNEAQ (reference sequence). V was clipped by 4 bases and J by 3 bases, with 19 bases between them. The CDR3 protein is CASSSTTPTGFYEQYF. Written as DNA, the CDR3 is TGTGCCAGCAGCTCCACCACGCCAACAGGGTTCTACGAGCAGTACTTC.

This clone was observed a few times. The gene calls are TRBV2 and TRBJ2-4, with D uncertain. CDR1 and CDR2 from the germline V gene are SNHLY and FYNNEI. The CDR3 length is 15 residues. Trimming left V 6 bases short and J 5 bases short, with 17 bases between. As DNA, the CDR3 is TGTGCCAGCAGGATGAATATCGGGTCCCAAAACATTCAGTACTTC. Protein sequence: CASRMNIGSQNIQYF.

This chain links TRBV7-8 with TRBJ1-1; 8 bases are a match to TRBD1. The ends lost 5 bases at V and 13 bases at J; junction bases unmatched: 12. Germline loops: CDR1 SGHVS, CDR2 FQNEAQ. The CDR3 has 13 amino acids. CDR3 region: CASSTNTGGRVFF. The CDR3 DNA sequence: TGTGCCAGCAGCACGAATACAGGGGGTCGTGTTTTCTTT.

This chain uses TRBV19 with TRBJ2-3; D not certain. The CDR3 is 12 residues long. Looked up from germline, CDR1 is LNHDA and CDR2 is SQIVND (reference sequence). Trimming took off 3 bases at V and 2 bases at J, with 3 bases between the two ends. As DNA, the CDR3 is TGTGCCAGTAGTATGTTCACAGATACGCAGTATTTT. Translation gives CASSMFTDTQYF.

The chain combines TRBV15 with TRBJ2-5; 12 bases align to TRBD1. V lost 5 bases, J lost 5 bases, and 12 bases stayed unmatched. The CDR3 sequence is 17 residues long. Germline lookup yields CDR1 LNHNV and CDR2 YYDKDF (reference sequence). The CDR3 loop reads CATSANPGQGAGETQYF. CDR3 sequence (DNA): TGTGCCACCAGCGCTAACCCGGGACAGGGGGCCGGGGAGACCCAGTACTTC.

The chain uses TRBV7-9 and TRBJ1-6; D ambiguous. V lost 1 base and J 4 bases, leaving 11 bases between the germline ends. Germline lookup yields CDR1 SEHNR and CDR2 FQNEAQ (reference sequence). The CDR3 sequence is 16 residues long. The CDR3 sequence is CASSLDRDRYNSPLHF. The CDR3 coding sequence is TGTGCCAGCAGCTTAGACCGGGATCGTTATAATTCACCCCTCCACTTT.

This chain connects TRBV11-3 to TRBJ1-3; D perhaps matches TRBD1 (5 bases). The CDR3 loop spans 15 amino acids. Germline V gene sequence: CDR1 SGHNT, CDR2 YENEEA. Trimming removed 5 bases from V and 4 bases from J, with 15 bases in between. CDR3 bases: TGTGCCAGCAGCCGGGACGCGGGGCCCGGAAACACCATATATTTT. Protein product: CASSRDAGPGNTIYF.

V usage is TRBV5-1 and J usage is TRBJ2-1; maybe TRBD2 (6 bases). This CDR3 contains 13 residues. V gave up 1 base and J gave up 9 bases, with 11 bases separating them. Germline CDR1 and CDR2: SGHRS and YFSETQ. CDR3 DNA sequence: TGCGCCAGCAGCTTGCGGGACTCAGGTGAGCAGTTCTTC. It specifies CASSLRDSGEQFF.

The chain links TRBV6-5 to TRBJ2-7; 8 bases match TRBD2. This CDR3 has 15 residues. CDR1 MNHEY and CDR2 SVGAGI come from the germline V gene. The junction had 10 bases not matched to a gene; V was cut back by 6 bases and J by 3 bases. CDR3 nucleotides: TGTGCCAGCAGGGCCTCGGGAGGGCAGGTCTACGAGCAGTACTTC. It specifies CASRASGGQVYEQYF.

A word on this clone: Other DNA sequences from this sample encode an identical CDR3 as well. This rearrangement joins TRBV18 to TRBJ2-7; 7 positions match TRBD1. Trimming at V came to 4 bases and at J to 0 bases, leaving 0 bases not matched to a gene. The CDR3 has 13 residues. Germline V gene lookup returns CDR1 KGHSH and CDR2 LQKENI. CDR3 residues: CASSRDSSYEQYF. The CDR3 bases are TGTGCCAGCTCACGGGACAGCTCCTACGAGCAGTACTTC.

The V and J genes are TRBV5-1 and TRBJ1-4; TRBD1 might be the D (5 bases). Germline assignment: CDR1 SGHRS and CDR2 YFSETQ. Trimming shortened V by 0 bases and J by 7 bases, and 10 bases separated the two germline ends. The CDR3 is 14 amino acids. The CDR3 nucleotides are TGCGCCAGCAGCTTGGGCCTTGGGGGTGAAAAACTGTTTTTT. Translation: CASSLGLGGEKLFF.

The V call is TRBV28, the J call TRBJ1-5; D is ambiguous. Germline V CDR1 and CDR2: MDHEN, SYDVKM. This CDR3 has 13 amino acids. With 7 bases removed from V and 2 bases from J, the gap between germline ends came to 9 bases. The CDR3 region is CASTTQGNQPQHF. CDR3 coding DNA: TGTGCCAGCACGACTCAGGGCAATCAGCCCCAGCATTTT.

This sequence joins TRBV30 and TRBJ1-5; D gene uncertain. Germline values: CDR1 GTSNPN, CDR2 SVGIG (reference sequence). The CDR3 has 14 residues. Between the trimmed V and J ends, which lost 3 bases and 7 bases, there was a span of 16 bases. This CDR3 is CAWRDPIAWQPQHF. In DNA, the CDR3 is TGTGCCTGGAGAGATCCCATAGCTTGGCAGCCCCAGCATTTT.

This chain connects TRBV18 to TRBJ1-3, with a possible D match to TRBD1 (6 bases). Deletions cut 3 bases from V and 4 bases from J, with 10 bases between. The germline V gene has CDR1 KGHSH and CDR2 LQKENI. CDR3 length: 14 residues. The CDR3 DNA is TGTGCCAGCTCACCGGGGGCATCCGGAAACACCATATATTTT. It encodes CASSPGASGNTIYF.

The V call is TRBV19, the J call TRBJ1-6; D unclear. This CDR3 has 14 amino acids. The V gene lost 3 bases and the J gene lost 9 bases, with 12 bases spanning the gap. CDR1 is LNHDA, CDR2 SQIVND, per germline (reference sequence). The CDR3: CASSIEGSGSPLHF. The CDR3 nucleotides read TGTGCCAGTAGTATTGAGGGCAGCGGTTCACCCCTCCACTTT.

To note about this clone: The same CDR3 arises from other DNA sequences in this sample as well. The chain combines TRBV18 with TRBJ1-4, with TRBD1 matching over 7 bases. The CDR3 spans 13 residues. V lost 2 bases, J lost 6 bases, and 0 bases stayed unmatched. In germline, CDR1 is KGHSH, CDR2 LQKENI. The chain's CDR3 is CASSPGTDEKLFF. In DNA form, the CDR3 reads TGTGCCAGCTCACCAGGGACAGATGAAAAACTGTTTTTT.

This sequence joins TRBV5-1 and TRBJ1-3, with D perhaps matching TRBD1 (5 bases). The germline V gene encodes CDR1 SGHRS and CDR2 YFSETQ. This CDR3 has 15 residues. Trimming left V 3 bases short and J 0 bases short, with 10 bases between. The CDR3 reads CASSWDDYSGNTIYF. CDR3 coding DNA: TGCGCCAGCAGCTGGGACGACTACTCTGGAAACACCATATATTTT.

This chain connects TRBV9 to TRBJ2-7; 8 nucleotides line up with TRBD2. The J segment lost 2 bases and the V segment lost 2 bases, leaving 3 bases of the junction unmatched. The CDR3 is 14 residues long. The germline CDR1 and CDR2 sequences are SGDLS and YYNGEE. The CDR3 reads CASSVGLEPYEQYF. The DNA of the CDR3 is TGTGCCAGCAGCGTGGGACTAGAACCCTACGAGCAGTACTTC.

The rearrangement uses TRBV5-1 and TRBJ1-1, with 8 bases aligning to TRBD1. Trimming removed 4 bases from V and 4 bases from J; junction bases left unmatched: 9. Germline CDR1 SGHRS, CDR2 YFSETQ. This CDR3 is built from 15 residues. CDR3 DNA sequence: TGCGCCAGCAGCCTCCCCCAGGGGGCCCTCACTGAAGCTTTCTTT. It codes for CASSLPQGALTEAFF.

This rearrangement joins TRBV3-1 (or the pseudogene TRBV3-2) to TRBJ1-3; 8 bases are shared with TRBD1. Looked up from germline, CDR1 is LGHDT and CDR2 is YNNKEL (reference sequence). The CDR3 extends over 16 amino acids. With V trimmed by 5 bases and J by 0 bases, 6 bases remained unmatched. The CDR3 coding sequence is TGTGCCAGCAGCGACCGGACAGGGACCTCTGGAAACACCATATATTTT. As protein: CASSDRTGTSGNTIYF.

V usage is TRBV28 and J usage is TRBJ2-7, with TRBD1 matching 9 bases. Germline trimming cut 7 bases from V and 4 bases from J; bases unmatched to any gene: 5. The CDR3 covers 13 residues. Germline-derived CDR1 and CDR2 are MDHEN and SYDVKM. This chain's CDR3 is CASIRTGAYEQYF. The CDR3 nucleotides are TGTGCCAGCATCCGGACAGGGGCATACGAGCAGTACTTC.